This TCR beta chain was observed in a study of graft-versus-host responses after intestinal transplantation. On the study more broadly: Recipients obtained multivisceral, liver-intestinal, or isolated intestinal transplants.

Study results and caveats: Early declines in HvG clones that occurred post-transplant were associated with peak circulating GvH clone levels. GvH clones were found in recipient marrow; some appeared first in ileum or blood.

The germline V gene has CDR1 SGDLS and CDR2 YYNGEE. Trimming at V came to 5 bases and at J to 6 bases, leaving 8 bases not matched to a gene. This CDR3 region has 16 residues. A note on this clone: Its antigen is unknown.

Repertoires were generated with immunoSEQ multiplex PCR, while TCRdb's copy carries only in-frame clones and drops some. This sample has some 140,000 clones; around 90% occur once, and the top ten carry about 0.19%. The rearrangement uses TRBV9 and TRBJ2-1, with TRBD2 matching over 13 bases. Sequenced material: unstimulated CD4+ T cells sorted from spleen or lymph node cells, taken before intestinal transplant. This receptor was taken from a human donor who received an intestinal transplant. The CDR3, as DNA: TGTGCCAGCAGTCCTGGACTAGCGGGAGTTGGCAATGAGCAGTTCTTC. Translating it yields CASSPGLAGVGNEQFF.